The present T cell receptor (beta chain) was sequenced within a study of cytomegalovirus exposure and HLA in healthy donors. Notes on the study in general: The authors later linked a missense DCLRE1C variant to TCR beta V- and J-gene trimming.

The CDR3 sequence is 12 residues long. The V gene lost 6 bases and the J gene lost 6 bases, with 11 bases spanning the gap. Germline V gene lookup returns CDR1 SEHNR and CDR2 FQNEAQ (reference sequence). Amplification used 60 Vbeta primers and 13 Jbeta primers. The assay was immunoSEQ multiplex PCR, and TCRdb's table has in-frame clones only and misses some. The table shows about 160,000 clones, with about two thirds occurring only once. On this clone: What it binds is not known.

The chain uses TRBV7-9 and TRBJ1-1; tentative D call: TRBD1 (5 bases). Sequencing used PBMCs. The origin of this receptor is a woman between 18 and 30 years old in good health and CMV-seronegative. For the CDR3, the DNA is TGTGCCAGCAGAATCTGGGGCTCTGAAGCTTTCTTT. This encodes CASRIWGSEAFF.